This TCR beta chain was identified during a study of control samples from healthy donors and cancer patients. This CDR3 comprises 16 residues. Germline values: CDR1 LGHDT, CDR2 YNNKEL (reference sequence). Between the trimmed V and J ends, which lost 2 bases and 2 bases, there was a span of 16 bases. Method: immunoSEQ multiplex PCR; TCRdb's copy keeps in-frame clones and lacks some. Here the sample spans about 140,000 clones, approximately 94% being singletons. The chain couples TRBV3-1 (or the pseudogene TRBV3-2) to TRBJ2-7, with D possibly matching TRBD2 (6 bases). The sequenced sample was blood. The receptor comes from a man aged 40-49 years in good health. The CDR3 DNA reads TGTGCCAGCAGCCAAAATCCGGGACTCTTGCCCTACGAGCAGTACTTC. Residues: CASSQNPGLLPYEQYF.